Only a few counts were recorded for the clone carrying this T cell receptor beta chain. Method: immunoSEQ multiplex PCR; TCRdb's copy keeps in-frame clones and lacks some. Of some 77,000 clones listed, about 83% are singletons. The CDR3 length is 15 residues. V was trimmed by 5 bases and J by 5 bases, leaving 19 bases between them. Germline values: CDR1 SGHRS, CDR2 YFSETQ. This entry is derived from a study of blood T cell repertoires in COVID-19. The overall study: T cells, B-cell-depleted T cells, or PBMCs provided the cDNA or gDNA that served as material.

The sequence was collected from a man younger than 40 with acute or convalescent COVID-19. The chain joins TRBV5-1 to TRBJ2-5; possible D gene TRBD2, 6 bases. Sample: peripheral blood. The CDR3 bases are TGCGCCAGCAGTTCCCAAAACGGGGGAAGTGAGACCCAGTACTTC. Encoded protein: CASSSQNGGSETQYF.